This entry describes one T cell receptor (beta chain). These data belong to a study of Ad26.COV2.S vaccination and SARS-CoV-2 variants. Treatment meaning: some 19 received Ad26.COV2.S at low or high dose, single or two shots; roughly five received placebo; per-sample allocation not given. After the first vaccine or placebo injection, samples were drawn on day 63. Germline V CDR1 and CDR2: SGHRS, YFSETQ. V shed 1 base and J 7 bases; nucleotides not matched to a gene: 7. The CDR3 totals 15 residues. The repertoire was sequenced with immunoSEQ multiplex PCR; TCRdb's copy has only in-frame clones and lacks some. The table has about 410,000 clones, about 91% seen once; the top ten hold 1.5% to 2%.

The receptor was derived from a person aged 18-60 years who received the Ad26.COV2.S COVID-19 vaccine or a placebo. The specimen comprised peripheral blood, sampled in a trial of Ad26.COV2.S vaccine versus placebo. V usage is TRBV5-1 and J usage is TRBJ2-1; 8 bases are shared with TRBD2. In nucleotides, the CDR3 is TGCGCCAGCAGCTTGAGCGGGAGTCAGTGGAATGAGCAGTTCTTC. This gives the protein CASSLSGSQWNEQFF.